Below, 28 T cell receptor beta chains from the same sample are listed, as sequenced in a study of cytomegalovirus exposure and HLA in healthy donors. The PCR employed 60 Vbeta primers together with 13 Jbeta primers. The data were produced by immunoSEQ multiplex PCR, yet TCRdb's version contains in-frame clones alone and is incomplete. This repertoire shows more than 100,000 clones, roughly 65% found once; its top ten account for about a tenth. Sample: PBMCs. These receptors came from a man aged 35 to 55 in good health and CMV-seropositive.

This clone was observed a handful of times. CDR3 nucleotide sequence: TGTGCCAGCAGCTTAACGGGGCCGGGACTAGCTGGGGCCAACGTCCTGACTTTC. Translation: CASSLTGPGLAGANVLTF. This chain links TRBV7-3 with TRBJ2-6; 8 bases agree with TRBD2. The CDR3 contains 18 residues. Germline trimming cut 0 bases from V and 2 bases from J; bases unmatched to any gene: 6. CDR1 is SGHTA and CDR2 is FQGTGA in the germline V gene.

The chain carries TRBV29-1 and TRBJ1-1, with D tentatively TRBD1 (6 bases). The CDR3 sequence is 11 residues long. Per the germline V gene, CDR1 is SQVTM and CDR2 is ANQGSEA. V lost 7 bases, J lost 6 bases, and 12 bases lay in between. The DNA of the CDR3 is TGCAGCGCCGGACAGTCTCCTGAAGCTTTCTTT. It codes for CSAGQSPEAFF.

This chain connects TRBV29-1 to TRBJ2-7, with a weak D call TRBD1 (5 bases). The V gene lost 6 bases and the J gene lost 8 bases, with 20 bases spanning the gap. The V gene's germline CDR1 is SQVTM and CDR2 ANQGSEA. The CDR3 consists of 13 residues. CDR3: CSVLLGHRPQQYF. CDR3 sequence (DNA): TGCAGCGTCCTACTTGGACACCGGCCCCAGCAGTACTTC.

The J gene is TRBJ2-1, the V gene TRBV15, with 14 bases lining up with TRBD2. V was pared by 9 bases and J by 8 bases, with 15 bases of the junction left unmatched. CDR3 length equals 17 residues. The V gene's germline CDR1 is LNHNV and CDR2 YYDKDF (reference sequence). The chain's CDR3 is CATSTGLAGGTGDEQFF. The CDR3 DNA sequence: TGTGCCACATCGACCGGACTAGCGGGGGGTACTGGCGATGAGCAGTTCTTC.

This clone appeared a few times. V and J are TRBV30 and TRBJ2-3; no clear D. V lost 2 bases and J lost 4, with 4 bases in between. CDR3 length: 11 amino acids. Germline V gene lookup returns CDR1 GTSNPN and CDR2 SVGIG (reference sequence). CDR3 region: CAWSPSDTQYF. The CDR3 DNA reads as TGTGCCTGGAGTCCCTCAGATACGCAGTATTTT.

This chain links TRBV7-9 with TRBJ1-6; 7 nucleotides align to TRBD1. This CDR3 region has 15 residues. Germline V gene sequence: CDR1 SEHNR, CDR2 FQNEAQ (reference sequence). V gave up 4 bases and J gave up 7 bases; unmatched junction bases: 7. The CDR3 protein is CASSSWDSLNSPLHF. The CDR3 DNA sequence: TGTGCCAGCAGCTCCTGGGACAGCCTAAATTCACCCCTCCACTTT.

The genes are TRBV29-1 and TRBJ2-5; 7 nucleotides match TRBD1. The end of the DNA is better explained by TRBJ2-7, so the J call may be wrong. Germline V lookup: CDR1 SQVTM, CDR2 ANQGSEA. This CDR3 spans 13 amino acids. CDR3 sequence: CSVEGQNQNEQYF. The DNA for the CDR3 is TGCAGCGTTGAGGGACAGAATCAAAACGAGCAGTACTTC.

V is TRBV5-8 and J is TRBJ1-2, with 7 bases matching TRBD1. The CDR3 spans 13 residues. With 4 bases clipped from V and 7 bases from J, the junction kept 7 bases outside the gene matches. Per the germline V gene, CDR1 is SGHTS and CDR2 is YDEGEE. The CDR3, as DNA: TGTGCCAGCAGCATCGGACAGGTGGGTGGCTACACCTTC. Translating gives CASSIGQVGGYTF.

CDR3: CASSFGKNTEAFF. CDR3 sequence (DNA): TGTGCCAGCAGCTTCGGGAAGAACACTGAAGCTTTCTTT. The chain uses TRBV5-8 and TRBJ1-1; D not certain. Germline CDR1 reads SGHTS; CDR2 reads YDEGEE. This CDR3 has 13 amino acids. V was shortened by 2 bases and J by 1 base, with 6 bases between the two germline ends.

This sequence joins TRBV19 and TRBJ2-1, with 8 bases that match TRBD2. The CDR3 runs to 14 residues. Germline V gene lookup returns CDR1 LNHDA and CDR2 SQIVND (reference sequence). The J segment lost 8 bases and the V segment lost 4 bases, leaving 7 bases of the junction unmatched. This chain's CDR3 is CASSNRGGPYEQFF. Written as DNA, the CDR3 is TGTGCCAGTAGTAATCGGGGGGGGCCCTATGAGCAGTTCTTC.

This sequence joins TRBV28 and TRBJ1-4; D is perhaps TRBD1 (6 bases). The V end lost 5 bases, the J end lost 5 bases, and 12 bases lay between the germline ends. Per germline, CDR1 MDHEN and CDR2 SYDVKM. This CDR3 contains 14 residues. Written as DNA, the CDR3 is TGTGCCAGCAGTGGGTCCAGGGGAAATGAAAAACTGTTTTTT. Protein: CASSGSRGNEKLFF.

The V and J genes are TRBV5-5 and TRBJ1-1, with a possible D match to TRBD1 (5 bases). Germline V gene data show CDR1 as SGHKS and CDR2 as YYEKEE (reference sequence). Trimming removed 5 bases from V and 5 bases from J, with 16 bases in between. The length of the CDR3 is 14 residues. CDR3 sequence reads: CASSSIAGQTEAFF. The CDR3 DNA reads TGTGCCAGCAGTTCGATTGCAGGGCAGACTGAAGCTTTCTTT.

J is TRBJ2-7 and V is TRBV11-2, with 10 bases identical to TRBD2. The germline V gene has CDR1 SGHAT and CDR2 FQNNGV. There are 15 residues in the CDR3. V shed 5 bases and J 5 bases; nucleotides not matched to a gene: 9. The CDR3 DNA follows: TGTGCCAGCAGCCCCCATAGCGGGGGGTTCGACGAGCAGTACTTC. This encodes CASSPHSGGFDEQYF.

This chain joins TRBV27 and TRBJ2-5, with D maybe TRBD2 (5 bases). This CDR3 region has 13 residues. The V gene lost 2 bases and the J gene lost 5 bases, with 9 bases spanning the gap. Germline V lookup: CDR1 MNHEY, CDR2 SMNVEV (reference sequence). The chain's CDR3 is CASSLRRFETQYF. CDR3 nucleotides: TGTGCCAGCAGTTTAAGGAGGTTCGAGACCCAGTACTTC.

Comments on this clone: A read error may produce the germline difference seen at one junction end. This same CDR3 is encoded by further DNA sequences in the sample. In DNA, the CDR3 is TGTGCCAGTAGTATTCGGCAGGGTGCAGATACACAGTATTTT. This encodes CASSIRQGADTQYF. The chain couples TRBV19 to TRBJ2-3, with D maybe TRBD1 (5 bases). The CDR3 has 14 residues. Germline CDR1 LNHDA, CDR2 SQIVND (reference sequence).

The CDR3 loop reads CASSLMGRETGELFF. As DNA, the CDR3 is TGTGCCAGCAGCTTAATGGGCAGGGAAACCGGGGAGCTGTTTTTT. The chain is built from TRBV7-3 and TRBJ2-2, with D maybe TRBD1 (5 bases). CDR3 size: 15 residues. Germline V gene data show CDR1 as SGHTA and CDR2 as FQGTGA. V was clipped by 1 base and J by 5 bases, with 11 bases between them.

This clone was detected only a few times. CDR3 loop: CSVVRGATETQYF. The CDR3 DNA sequence: TGCAGCGTTGTTCGGGGGGCCACGGAGACCCAGTACTTC. The V and J genes are TRBV29-1 and TRBJ2-5; D is perhaps TRBD2 (7 bases). This CDR3 has 13 amino acids. Germline loops: CDR1 SQVTM, CDR2 ANQGSEA. The ends were cut back, 4 bases at V and 5 bases at J, with 14 bases in the middle.

The gene calls are TRBV4-3 and TRBJ2-3; 7 nucleotides align to TRBD1. Germline trimming cut 1 base from V and 5 bases from J; bases unmatched to any gene: 6. The CDR3 covers 15 residues. Per the germline V gene, CDR1 is LGHNA and CDR2 is YSLEER. The CDR3 here is CASSQAGGEIDTQYF. The DNA for the CDR3 is TGCGCCAGCAGCCAAGCAGGGGGTGAAATAGATACGCAGTATTTT.

This chain uses TRBV7-9 with TRBJ2-5, with D tentatively TRBD1 (5 bases). Germline V gene data show CDR1 as SEHNR and CDR2 as FQNEAQ (reference sequence). V lost 5 bases, J lost 4 bases, and 8 bases lay in between. CDR3 length equals 12 residues. The CDR3 DNA follows: TGTGCCAGCAGCCCCCAGGGAGAGACCCAGTACTTC. Its translation is CASSPQGETQYF.

This clone was seen a few times. The chain employs TRBV30 and TRBJ2-3; the match to TRBD2 covers 7 bases. CDR3 length equals 14 residues. With V trimmed by 2 bases and J by 4 bases, 6 bases remained unmatched. CDR1 GTSNPN and CDR2 SVGIG come from the germline V gene (reference sequence). Here the CDR3 DNA reads TGTGCCTGGAGTCACCTAGCGGCCTCAGATACGCAGTATTTT. Amino acid sequence: CAWSHLAASDTQYF.

The rearrangement uses TRBV5-1 and TRBJ1-3; 8 positions agree with TRBD1. Germline lookup yields CDR1 SGHRS and CDR2 YFSETQ. The CDR3 length is 18 residues. The ends lost 0 bases at V and 7 bases at J; junction bases unmatched: 15. CDR3 bases: TGCGCCAGCAGCTTGGACCCGGACAGGGCGAGCTGGGGGAACACCATATATTTT. Translated, it gives CASSLDPDRASWGNTIYF.

V and J are TRBV7-3 and TRBJ2-2; 8 positions agree with TRBD2. J was trimmed by 2 bases and V by 5 bases; bases with no gene match: 10. The CDR3 totals 17 residues. Looked up from germline, CDR1 is SGHTA and CDR2 is FQGTGA. The CDR3 protein is CASSLRAGGFNTGELFF. The CDR3 nucleotides read TGTGCCAGCAGCCTCCGGGCGGGGGGCTTTAACACCGGGGAGCTGTTTTTT.

The chain links TRBV7-3 to TRBJ2-3, with 10 nucleotides matching TRBD2. CDR3 length: 16 amino acids. The J segment lost 1 base and the V segment lost 5 bases, leaving 6 bases of the junction unmatched. CDR1 and CDR2 (germline): SGHTA, FQGTGA. CDR3 residues: CASSTSSGSGTDTQYF. The CDR3 region has the DNA TGTGCCAGCAGCACATCTAGCGGGAGCGGCACAGATACGCAGTATTTT.

The CDR3 nucleotides are TGTGCCAGCAGCCACTTATCCTACGAGCAGTACTTC. Protein: CASSHLSYEQYF. This chain links TRBV5-6 with TRBJ2-7; D gene ambiguous. The V and J ends lost 4 bases and 1 base respectively, with 6 bases between them. The CDR3 extends over 12 amino acids. Germline-derived CDR1 and CDR2 are SGHDT and YYEEEE.

J is TRBJ2-2 and V is TRBV29-1, with 8 bases aligning to TRBD1. This CDR3 is 15 amino acids long. Per the germline V gene, CDR1 is SQVTM and CDR2 is ANQGSEA. With 5 bases clipped from V and 5 bases from J, the junction kept 10 bases outside the gene matches. CDR3 nucleotide sequence: TGCAGCGTTAAAAAGCCGGGACAGGAGACCGGGGAGCTGTTTTTT. It specifies CSVKKPGQETGELFF.

V gene TRBV2 combines with J gene TRBJ2-3; tentatively, D is TRBD2 (5 bases). This CDR3 contains 14 residues. The ends were cut back, 7 bases at V and 3 bases at J, with 14 bases in the middle. Germline V CDR1 and CDR2: SNHLY, FYNNEI. CDR3 DNA sequence: TGTGCCAGCACCGGTCAGACTATGACAGATACGCAGTATTTT. It yields the protein CASTGQTMTDTQYF.

J is TRBJ2-7 and V is TRBV5-6, with 7 positions matching TRBD2. Germline V lookup: CDR1 SGHDT, CDR2 YYEEEE. V lost 4 bases and J lost 1; bases outside the gene matches: 8. The CDR3 is 15 residues long. CDR3 sequence reads: CASSHRGVESYEQYF. CDR3 DNA sequence: TGTGCCAGCAGCCACCGGGGGGTAGAGTCCTACGAGCAGTACTTC.

CDR3 region: CASSLLAQRGGVGELFF. The DNA of the CDR3 is TGTGCCAGCAGCTTATTAGCCCAGCGGGGCGGCGTCGGGGAGCTGTTTTTT. The chain joins TRBV7-3 to TRBJ2-2, with TRBD2 matching 7 bases. The CDR3 runs 17 residues. V dropped 2 bases and J dropped 7; count of bases not matched to a gene: 13. Germline CDR1 is SGHTA and CDR2 is FQGTGA.